Sequencing of this T cell receptor (beta chain) was carried out in a study of shared clonotypes between healthy human individuals. Regarding the study as a whole: The study generally estimated greater richness for naive than memory subsets.

The protocol was immunoSEQ multiplex PCR, while the TCRdb copy is restricted to in-frame clones and leaves out a portion. The sample carries approximately 1,500,000 clones, about 96% recorded once. A note on this clone: Its antigen is not known.

This CDR3 is built from 16 residues. Germline CDR1 reads MNHNY; CDR2 reads SVGAGI (reference sequence). The germline V and J ends were trimmed by 6 bases and 5 bases, with 22 bases remaining between them. The rearrangement uses TRBV6-6 and TRBJ1-1; no clear D gene. The specimen was naive CD4+ T cells sorted from blood. Subset in this sample: CD45RA+ positively selected. This sequence originates from a man aged 25 to 40 in good health. The CDR3 loop reads CASRLPTSFKRTEAFF. The CDR3 coding sequence is TGTGCCAGCAGACTTCCTACTTCATTTAAAAGGACTGAAGCTTTCTTT.